These T cell receptor beta chains were read from a single sample in a study of response to subunit inactivated influenza vaccine. TCRdb itself ran the RT-PCR reads through MiXCR, one entry per CDR3 protein. Of 550,000 to 800,000 distinct CDR3 sequences listed, about 15% are singletons. The starting material was PBMCs from blood, obtained around 14 days before vaccination. The receptor source for this set is a man aged 45-60 years who received an inactivated influenza vaccine. CDR3s include the opening cysteine and the closing phenylalanine or tryptophan. The order of the fields is D gene, V gene, clone size, J gene, CDR3 protein, CDR3 DNA. A D gene is named only where the DNA matches it firmly. The size field is filled for only some rows; it gives once, few, many or a size class.

-	TRBV5-5	many	TRBJ1-4	CASSLVVGRHEKLFF	TGTGCCAGCAGCTTGGTCGTCGGGAGGCATGAAAAACTGTTTTTT
-	TRBV20-1	many	TRBJ1-5	CSASGQKRFGPQHF	TGCAGTGCTAGTGGACAGAAGAGGTTTGGGCCCCAGCATTTT
TRBD2	TRBV20-1	-	TRBJ2-3	CSARDLREATDTQYF	TGCAGTGCTAGAGATCTTCGGGAGGCCACAGATACGCAGTATTTT
TRBD1	TRBV7-8	many	TRBJ1-4	CASSKGTGVNEKLFF	TGTGCCAGCAGCAAAGGGACAGGGGTTAATGAAAAACTGTTTTTT
TRBD1	TRBV7-6	-	TRBJ2-7	CASSAKPGQASYEQYF	TGTGCCAGCAGCGCAAAGCCGGGACAGGCCTCCTACGAGCAGTACTTC
-	TRBV20-1	few	TRBJ2-5	CSARVVGDRETQYF	TGCAGTGCTAGAGTCGTCGGGGATAGGGAGACCCAGTACTTC
-	TRBV6-5	few	TRBJ2-5	CASSYGVEGGTQYF	TGTGCCAGCAGTTACGGGGTAGAGGGAGGGACCCAGTACTTC
-	TRBV29-1	few	TRBJ1-3	CSVAEELTASGNTIYF	TGCAGCGTTGCCGAAGAGTTAACAGCCTCTGGAAACACCATATATTTT
-	TRBV30	few	TRBJ2-7	CAWSVGLGQQYF	TGTGCCTGGAGCGTCGGATTAGGCCAGCAGTACTTC
-	TRBV19	few	TRBJ1-2	CASSTRGRGNYGYTF	TGTGCCAGTAGTACTCGAGGCAGGGGTAACTATGGCTACACCTTC
-	TRBV7-9	few	TRBJ2-7	CASSLRGSSEQYF	TGTGCCAGCAGCTTAAGAGGTTCCTCCGAGCAGTACTTC
-	TRBV9	-	TRBJ2-1	CASSPSLGSGSFSSYNEQFF	TGTGCCAGCAGCCCATCCTTGGGTAGCGGCTCTTTTAGCTCCTACAATGAGCAGTTCTTC
-	TRBV4-1	-	TRBJ2-1	CASSQDSRSYNEQFF	TGCGCCAGCAGCCAAGATAGTCGCTCCTACAATGAGCAGTTCTTC
TRBD1	TRBV5-8	few	TRBJ2-4	CASSSDRENDIQYF	TGTGCCAGCAGCTCCGACAGGGAAAATGACATTCAGTACTTC
-	TRBV14	few	TRBJ2-2	CASSHADGLNTGELFF	TGTGCCAGCAGCCACGCGGACGGACTGAACACCGGGGAGCTGTTTTTT
TRBD2	TRBV28	few	TRBJ2-1	CASSSPAGGSYNEQFF	TGTGCCAGCAGTTCTCCAGCGGGGGGCTCCTACAATGAGCAGTTCTTC
-	TRBV2	once	TRBJ2-3	CASKQSTDTQYF	TGTGCCAGCAAGCAGAGCACAGATACGCAGTATTTT
-	TRBV28	-	TRBJ2-7	CASRRSPYEQYF	TGTGCCAGCAGACGGTCCCCCTACGAGCAGTACTTC
-	TRBV4-2	many	TRBJ1-2	CASSQDSYRVGNYGYTF	TGTGCCAGCAGCCAAGATTCATACAGGGTGGGTAACTATGGCTACACCTTC
-	TRBV7-9	few	TRBJ1-1	CASSLGIRGLNTEAFF	TGTGCCAGCAGCTTAGGGATCCGCGGGTTGAACACTGAAGCTTTCTTT
-	TRBV7-9	-	TRBJ2-7	CASSSTGPPDYEQYF	TGTGCCAGCAGCTCCACAGGTCCTCCAGACTACGAGCAGTACTTC
-	TRBV20-1	-	TRBJ1-1	CSPSQGPGGYTEAFF	TGCAGTCCCTCCCAGGGCCCGGGCGGATACACTGAAGCTTTCTTT
-	TRBV4-2	few	TRBJ2-7	CASSQDTGLISSYEQYF	TGTGCCAGCAGCCAAGATACAGGGCTAATTAGCTCCTACGAGCAGTACTTC
-	TRBV9	-	TRBJ1-2	CASSVDQGGGYTF	TGTGCCAGCAGCGTCGACCAAGGGGGTGGCTACACCTTC
TRBD1	TRBV20-1	many	TRBJ2-7	CSGGQATYEQYF	TGCAGTGGGGGACAGGCTACCTACGAGCAGTACTTC
TRBD2	TRBV4-3	-	TRBJ2-3	CASSQDPSGVTDTQYF	TGCGCCAGCAGCCAAGATCCTAGCGGGGTCACAGATACGCAGTATTTT
-	TRBV20-1	few	TRBJ2-3	CSATSTDTQYF	TGCAGTGCTACTAGCACAGATACGCAGTATTTT
TRBD2	TRBV12-3/TRBV12-4	many	TRBJ2-1	CASSLALTSGHYNEQFF	TGTGCCAGCAGTTTAGCGCTGACTAGCGGACATTACAATGAGCAGTTCTTC
TRBD2	TRBV5-6	-	TRBJ2-3	CASIPAGADTQYF	TGTGCCAGCATTCCAGCGGGAGCAGATACGCAGTATTTT
TRBD1	TRBV5-1	-	TRBJ2-1	CASSRVAGGYNEQFF	TGCGCCAGCAGCCGAGTGGCAGGGGGCTACAATGAGCAGTTCTTC
-	TRBV12-3/TRBV12-4	many	TRBJ2-1	CASSLRGRYNEQFF	TGTGCCAGCAGTTTGCGGGGCCGCTACAATGAGCAGTTCTTC
-	TRBV7-2	many	TRBJ1-5	CASSPVSNQPQHF	TGTGCCAGCAGCCCAGTAAGCAATCAGCCCCAGCATTTT
TRBD1	TRBV5-4	-	TRBJ2-3	CASSAPDRGADTQYF	TGTGCCAGCAGCGCACCAGACAGGGGTGCGGATACGCAGTATTTT
TRBD2	TRBV7-2	-	TRBJ2-5	CASSQAGTSGETQYF	TGTGCCAGCAGCCAGGCCGGGACTAGCGGGGAGACCCAGTACTTC
-	TRBV6-2/TRBV6-3	few	TRBJ2-7	CASSSSSGLRYEQYF	TGTGCCAGCAGCTCCAGTTCAGGACTCCGATACGAGCAGTACTTC
-	TRBV27	many	TRBJ1-1	CASSPRGFMNTEAFF	TGTGCCAGCAGTCCACGTGGGTTCATGAACACTGAAGCTTTCTTT
-	TRBV12-3/TRBV12-4	-	TRBJ2-3	CASSLDRNTQYF	TGTGCCAGCAGTCTTGACCGCAATACGCAGTATTTT
TRBD1	TRBV12-3/TRBV12-4	-	TRBJ2-7	CASSFGQGEYEQYF	TGTGCCAGCAGTTTTGGACAGGGGGAATACGAGCAGTACTTC
TRBD2	TRBV19	-	TRBJ2-1	CASSVERGGLAEQFF	TGTGCCAGTAGTGTGGAGCGGGGGGGCTTGGCTGAGCAGTTCTTC
-	TRBV24-1	-	TRBJ2-4	CATSDTKGPNIQYF	TGTGCCACCAGTGATACGAAGGGACCAAACATTCAGTACTTC
-	TRBV12-3/TRBV12-4	few	TRBJ2-3	CASSLFGNTDTQYF	TGTGCCAGCAGTTTATTCGGGAACACAGATACGCAGTATTTT
TRBD2	TRBV24-1	few	TRBJ2-3	CATSEPRSGGTDTQYF	TGTGCCACCAGTGAACCTAGAAGCGGGGGCACAGATACGCAGTATTTT
-	TRBV2	many	TRBJ2-1	CASVQGSYNEQFF	TGTGCCAGCGTACAGGGCTCCTACAATGAGCAGTTCTTC
-	TRBV6-2/TRBV6-3	-	TRBJ2-5	CASSSHDEETQYF	TGTGCCAGCAGTTCCCACGACGAAGAGACCCAGTACTTC
TRBD2	TRBV3-1	-	TRBJ2-7	CASSQGGLAVRYEQYF	TGTGCCAGCAGCCAAGGGGGACTAGCGGTTAGATACGAGCAGTACTTC
-	TRBV4-1	many	TRBJ2-7	CASSQDRGLRWASGGSYEQYF	TGCGCCAGCAGCCAAGATAGGGGGCTTCGGTGGGCTAGCGGTGGCTCCTACGAGCAGTACTTC
TRBD2	TRBV10-3	few	TRBJ2-2	CATHSGGTTGELFF	TGTGCCACCCATAGCGGGGGCACAACCGGGGAGCTGTTTTTT
-	TRBV5-1	few	TRBJ1-1	CASSLAGSYTEAFF	TGCGCCAGCAGCTTGGCCGGCAGCTACACTGAAGCTTTCTTT
TRBD1	TRBV4-3	many	TRBJ2-1	CASSGTVNNEQFF	TGCGCCAGCTCAGGGACAGTTAACAATGAGCAGTTCTTC
-	TRBV4-1	few	TRBJ1-4	CASSQTGTYNEKLFF	TGCGCCAGCAGCCAAACAGGGACTTACAATGAAAAACTGTTTTTT
-	TRBV6-1	-	TRBJ2-7	CASNIRGYASYEQYF	TGTGCCAGCAACATAAGGGGGTATGCCTCCTACGAGCAGTACTTC
-	TRBV4-2	many	TRBJ2-2	CASSQDGGRNTGELFF	TGTGCCAGCAGCCAAGATGGGGGCCGGAACACCGGGGAGCTGTTTTTT
TRBD1	TRBV6-1	few	TRBJ1-5	CASRQGASSNQPQHF	TGTGCCAGCAGACAGGGGGCTTCGAGCAATCAGCCCCAGCATTTT
-	TRBV11-2	few	TRBJ2-7	CASSLDDGSSYEQYF	TGTGCCAGCAGCTTAGACGACGGGAGTAGCTACGAGCAGTACTTC
-	TRBV6-2/TRBV6-3	many	TRBJ2-1	CASSRRGWVRNEQFF	TGTGCCAGCAGTCGCAGGGGATGGGTGCGCAATGAGCAGTTCTTC
TRBD1	TRBV20-1	-	TRBJ2-7	CSAGGGEAGTAEQYF	TGCAGTGCCGGAGGCGGAGAGGCAGGGACAGCCGAGCAGTACTTC